What follows is one TCR beta chain and its context. The data belong to a study of blood T cell repertoires in COVID-19. About the study: Researchers got acute and convalescent COVID-19 samples from the United States, Italy and Spain.

Germline CDR1 and CDR2: SGHRS and YFSETQ. This CDR3 is built from 16 residues. V dropped 2 bases and J dropped 9; count of bases not matched to a gene: 11. Using immunoSEQ multiplex PCR, the repertoire was profiled, and TCRdb retains in-frame clones only, with some absent. The profile shows about 60,000 clones, 88% of them singletons. The gene calls are TRBV5-1 and TRBJ2-1; 10 nucleotides match TRBD2. The TCR sequence derives from a man in his 60s with acute or convalescent COVID-19. The sequenced sample consisted of peripheral blood. In DNA, the CDR3 is TGCGCCAGCAGCTTAACCACTAGCGGGATTGCGTCTGAGCAGTTCTTC. Its translation is CASSLTTSGIASEQFF. The full variable domain, in which reference TRBV5-1 and TRBJ2-1 provide the parts outside the CDR3, is KAGVTQTPRYLIKTRGQQVTLSCSPISGHRSVSWYQQTPGQGLQFLFEYFSETQRNKGNFPGRFSGRQFSNSRSEMNVSTLELGDSALYLCASSLTTSGIASEQFFGPGTRLTVL.